The T cell receptor (beta chain) under discussion was sequenced for a study of cytotoxic CD8 clonotypes in ibrutinib-treated CLL. About the study: Collecting the response samples happened after a median 12 months of treatment, with a range of 6 to 36. Average yields of roughly 260,000 productive templates and about 97,000 productive rearrangements characterized the samples.

Only a few counts were recorded for this clone. The CDR3 extends over 11 amino acids. V was pared by 7 bases and J by 7 bases, with 8 bases between. Germline values: CDR1 MNHEY, CDR2 SVGAGI. The method was immunoSEQ multiplex PCR; TCRdb's version includes in-frame clones alone and lacks a portion of them. The sample includes over 120,000 clones, around 84% of them seen just once. The specimen comprised PBMCs, sampled after 36 months of ibrutinib treatment. The genes are TRBV6-5 and TRBJ2-4; a weak D match, TRBD1 (5 bases). The clonotype originates from a human donor with chronic lymphocytic leukemia. CDR3 sequence reads: CASTRANIQYF. As DNA, the CDR3 is TGTGCCAGCACCAGGGCTAACATTCAGTACTTC.